A single sample gave rise to the 11 T cell receptor beta chains below, sequenced in a study of siplizumab effects on memory and regulatory T cells. Some clones are missing from TCRdb's copy, which holds only in-frame ones; the method was immunoSEQ multiplex PCR. This sample has about 100,000 clones, with approximately 91% found just once. Sequencing was performed on CD4+ T cells sorted from blood. These receptors were collected from a human donor in good health. Some clones in this sample may be carry-over from other donors' samples.

This rearrangement joins TRBV27 to TRBJ2-7; 7 bases are a match to TRBD1. The CDR3 spans 15 residues. V was pared by 5 bases and J by 2 bases, with 9 bases of the junction left unmatched. Germline values: CDR1 MNHEY, CDR2 SMNVEV (reference sequence). CDR3 amino acids: CASSLALTGTYEQYF. DNA for the CDR3: TGTGCCAGCAGTCTGGCCTTGACAGGGACCTACGAGCAGTACTTC.

The V gene is TRBV2, the J gene TRBJ1-2; 10 bases align to TRBD1. CDR3 length: 15 amino acids. The V gene end was trimmed by 5 bases and the J gene end by 6 bases; junction bases not matched to a gene: 9. Germline assignment: CDR1 SNHLY and CDR2 FYNNEI. This CDR3 is CASSRDRQGADGYTF. In DNA form, the CDR3 reads TGTGCCAGCAGTCGGGATCGACAGGGGGCAGATGGCTACACCTTC.

CDR3 in amino acids: CASSLNLAVNTGELFF. CDR3 nucleotides: TGTGCCAGCAGCTTGAACCTAGCGGTGAACACCGGGGAGCTGTTTTTT. The chain links TRBV5-5 to TRBJ2-2, with 7 positions matching TRBD2. CDR3 length: 16 residues. V shed 1 base, J shed 1 base, and the junction held 4 bases outside the gene matches. The V gene's germline CDR1 is SGHKS and CDR2 YYEKEE (reference sequence).

The chain employs TRBV6-1 and TRBJ2-3; 8 bases match TRBD2. Germline V lookup: CDR1 MNHNS, CDR2 SASEGT. The CDR3 is made up of 15 amino acids. V trimming: 4 bases; J trimming: 2 bases; junction bases outside the gene matches: 5. CDR3 coding DNA: TGTGCCAGCAGTGGCGGGAGGATACTCACAGATACGCAGTATTTT. Translating gives CASSGGRILTDTQYF.

The chain uses TRBV6-1 and TRBJ1-4; TRBD1 aligns across 9 bases. Germline V gene sequence: CDR1 MNHNS, CDR2 SASEGT. The CDR3 has 14 residues. J lost 8 bases, V lost 6 bases, and 7 bases had no gene match. DNA of the CDR3: TGTGCCAGCAGCGAATCAGGGACAGGGGAAAAACTGTTTTTT. This codes for CASSESGTGEKLFF.

The J gene is TRBJ1-5, the V gene TRBV19; D ambiguous. V was shortened by 3 bases and J by 0 bases, with 9 bases between the two germline ends. CDR3 length: 15 amino acids. Germline CDR1 LNHDA, CDR2 SQIVND (reference sequence). The CDR3 DNA follows: TGTGCCAGTAGTATGATGAGATATAGCAATCAGCCCCAGCATTTT. This sequence encodes CASSMMRYSNQPQHF. The full variable domain, with the rest looked up from reference TRBV19 and TRBJ1-5, is DGGITQSPKYLFRKEGQNVTLSCEQNLNHDAMYWYRQDPGQGLRLIYYSQIVNDFQKGDIAEGYSVSREKKESFPLTVTSAQKNPTAFYLCASSMMRYSNQPQHFGDGTRLSIL.

This clone was seen more than once but under ten times. This chain connects TRBV12-5 to TRBJ2-7, with 7 bases aligning to TRBD1. Germline loops: CDR1 LGHNT, CDR2 FRNRAP. This CDR3 is built from 16 residues. V gave up 5 bases and J gave up 2 bases; unmatched junction bases: 12. The CDR3 is CASGTPPGGLAYEQYF. The CDR3 DNA is TGTGCTAGTGGTACACCTCCAGGGGGATTGGCCTACGAGCAGTACTTC.

This clone was seen a single time. This chain joins TRBV9 and TRBJ2-3; 9 bases line up with TRBD2. The CDR3 covers 17 residues. V dropped 4 bases and J dropped 3; count of bases not matched to a gene: 12. Germline-derived CDR1 and CDR2 are SGDLS and YYNGEE. CDR3 in amino acids: CASSLSPLAGVTDTQYF. As DNA, the CDR3 is TGTGCCAGCAGCCTCTCCCCTTTAGCGGGAGTAACAGATACGCAGTATTTT. Complete variable domain (other parts from reference TRBV9 and TRBJ2-3): DSGVTQTPKHLITATGQRVTLRCSPRSGDLSVYWYQQSLDQGLQFLIQYYNGEERAKGNILERFSAQQFPDLHSELNLSSLELGDSALYFCASSLSPLAGVTDTQYFGPGTRLTVL.

The J gene is TRBJ2-1, the V gene TRBV11-3; 13 bases align to TRBD2. V shed 5 bases and J 9 bases; nucleotides not matched to a gene: 7. Germline CDR1 and CDR2: SGHNT and YENEEA. The CDR3 spans 15 residues. The CDR3 DNA reads as TGTGCCAGCAGCATGGGACTAGCGGGACCGCGTGAGCAGTTCTTC. Its protein product is CASSMGLAGPREQFF.

The V and J genes are TRBV10-1 and TRBJ1-3, with D unclear. This CDR3 region has 15 residues. V shed 8 bases and J shed 0 bases, with 14 bases lying between them. CDR1 WNHNN and CDR2 SYGVQD come from the germline V gene (reference sequence). The CDR3 DNA sequence: TGCGCCAGCCCTTTCCGCATCGGCTCTGGAAACACCATATATTTT. It codes for CASPFRIGSGNTIYF.

V usage is TRBV7-6 and J usage is TRBJ2-7; perhaps TRBD2 as D (6 bases). The CDR3 consists of 14 residues. The germline CDR1 and CDR2 sequences are SGHVS and FNYEAQ. V dropped 2 bases and J dropped 1 base, with 9 bases sitting between them. The CDR3 loop reads CASSLKGTSYEQYF. CDR3 nucleotides: TGTGCCAGCAGCTTAAAGGGGACTTCCTACGAGCAGTACTTC.